Many counts were recorded for the clone carrying this T cell receptor beta chain. The antigen is undetermined. This specimen comes from a study of T cells after yellow fever vaccination. Study outcomes and limitations: A faster peak, day 5 versus 15, was reached by the weaker secondary response. Bulk-population clonotypes that are abundant could appear as contaminants in FACS-sorted repertoires. CD4 and CD8 compartments shared a small share of clonotypes.

Making TCR cDNA involved 5'RACE template switching, which added UMIs and a universal primer site. TCRdb reanalysed the 5' RACE reads using MiXCR and keeps one entry per CDR3 protein. The sample records some 110,000 distinct CDR3 sequences, roughly 7.9% being singletons. This TCR derives from a man aged 18 to 29 who received the YFV17D yellow fever vaccine. The sequenced sample was CD4+ T cells sorted from PBMCs, obtained roughly 47 days after the first yellow fever vaccination.

CDR3 region: CASSLFDTGELFF. Here the CDR3 DNA reads TGTGCCAGCAGCCTCTTTGACACCGGGGAGCTGTTTTTT. The chain combines TRBV7-9 with TRBJ2-2, with D uncertain. Germline V CDR1 and CDR2: SEHNR, FQNEAQ (reference sequence). The CDR3 length is 13 residues. Trimming cost V 5 bases and J 3 bases, with 7 bases left between them. Based on the CDR3 plus reference TRBV7-9 and TRBJ2-2, the full variable domain is DTGVSQNPRHKITKRGQNVTFRCDPISEHNRLYWYRQTLGQGPEFLTYFQNEAQLEKSRLLSDRFSAERPKGSFSTLEIQRTEQGDSAMYLCASSLFDTGELFFGEGSRLTVL.